A single sample is the source of the 9 T cell receptor beta chains below, sequenced in a study of control samples from healthy donors and cancer patients. Assay: immunoSEQ multiplex PCR; the TCRdb copy retains only in-frame clones and omits some. Of about 70,000 clones listed, around four fifths are singletons. Sequencing input: PBMCs. Receptors originate from a woman in her 50s with lung cancer.

The rearrangement joins TRBV27 to TRBJ2-2; D may be TRBD1 (6 bases). The length of the CDR3 is 17 residues. Germline V gene lookup returns CDR1 MNHEY and CDR2 SMNVEV (reference sequence). V was clipped by 4 bases and J by 3 bases, with 18 bases between them. CDR3 DNA sequence: TGTGCCAGCAGTTCAATCTCATCACAGGGATACACCGGGGAGCTGTTTTTT. Translated, it gives CASSSISSQGYTGELFF.

The chain combines TRBV3-1 (or the pseudogene TRBV3-2) with TRBJ1-2; D is undetermined. This CDR3 has 12 amino acids. V dropped 2 bases and J dropped 8 bases, with 9 bases sitting between them. Germline assignment: CDR1 LGHDT and CDR2 YNNKEL (reference sequence). The CDR3 nucleotides read TGTGCCAGCAGCCAATCAGTCTGGGGCTACACCTTC. Its protein product is CASSQSVWGYTF.

The count of this clone is one. In DNA, the CDR3 is TGTGCCAGCAGTTTAGACAGGAGATATGGCTACACCTTC. As protein: CASSLDRRYGYTF. This chain connects TRBV27 to TRBJ1-2; possible D gene TRBD1, 6 bases. The germline gives CDR1 MNHEY, CDR2 SMNVEV (reference sequence). The CDR3 length is 13 residues. V lost 2 bases, J lost 5 bases, and 9 bases lay in between.

V gene TRBV2 combines with J gene TRBJ1-1; D remains unclear. This CDR3 is 12 amino acids long. The V end lost 6 bases, the J end lost 1 base, and 6 bases lay between the germline ends. CDR1 SNHLY and CDR2 FYNNEI come from the germline V gene. Here the CDR3 DNA reads TGTGCCAGCAGCGGCGGGAACACTGAAGCTTTCTTT. Its protein is CASSGGNTEAFF.

This rearrangement joins TRBV5-1 to TRBJ1-1; TRBD1 matches 7 bases. J gave up 3 bases and V 4 bases, and 9 bases lay outside the gene matches. Germline V gene data show CDR1 as SGHRS and CDR2 as YFSETQ. This CDR3 has 15 amino acids. In DNA, the CDR3 is TGCGCCAGCAGCCAGACAGGGATGTGGGACACTGAAGCTTTCTTT. Its protein is CASSQTGMWDTEAFF.

The chain joins TRBV29-1 to TRBJ1-1, with D possibly matching TRBD1 (5 bases). This CDR3 has 11 amino acids. V was shortened by 4 bases and J by 6 bases, with 9 bases between the two germline ends. Per germline, CDR1 SQVTM and CDR2 ANQGSEA. CDR3 loop: CSVGLGPEAFF. As DNA, the CDR3 is TGCAGCGTTGGTCTGGGACCTGAAGCTTTCTTT.

This chain uses TRBV23-1 with TRBJ2-7; no reliable D call. TRBV23-1 is an ORF; its function is uncertain. Trimming removed 1 base at V and 6 bases at J, with 16 bases between. The CDR3 consists of 15 residues. The CDR3 reads CASSQWPQKGGEQYF. The CDR3 DNA reads as TGCGCCAGCAGTCAATGGCCCCAGAAGGGTGGCGAGCAGTACTTC.

In this sample, this clone turned up a few times. This chain links TRBV5-6 with TRBJ2-7; 10 bases are a match to TRBD2. This CDR3 is built from 13 residues. Germline CDR1 reads SGHDT; CDR2 reads YYEEEE. Trimming took 4 bases from V and 6 from J; bases not matched to a gene: 4. The CDR3 DNA is TGTGCCAGCAGCGGCGGGACTAGCGCCGAGCAGTACTTC. Its translation is CASSGGTSAEQYF.

The V and J genes are TRBV28 and TRBJ2-2; TRBD2 matches at 8 bases. J gave up 1 base and V 5 bases, and 6 bases lay outside the gene matches. Germline CDR1 and CDR2: MDHEN and SYDVKM. This CDR3 comprises 16 residues. The CDR3 here is CASSLAGGVNTGELFF. CDR3 in DNA: TGTGCCAGCAGTCTCGCGGGGGGCGTGAACACCGGGGAGCTGTTTTTT.